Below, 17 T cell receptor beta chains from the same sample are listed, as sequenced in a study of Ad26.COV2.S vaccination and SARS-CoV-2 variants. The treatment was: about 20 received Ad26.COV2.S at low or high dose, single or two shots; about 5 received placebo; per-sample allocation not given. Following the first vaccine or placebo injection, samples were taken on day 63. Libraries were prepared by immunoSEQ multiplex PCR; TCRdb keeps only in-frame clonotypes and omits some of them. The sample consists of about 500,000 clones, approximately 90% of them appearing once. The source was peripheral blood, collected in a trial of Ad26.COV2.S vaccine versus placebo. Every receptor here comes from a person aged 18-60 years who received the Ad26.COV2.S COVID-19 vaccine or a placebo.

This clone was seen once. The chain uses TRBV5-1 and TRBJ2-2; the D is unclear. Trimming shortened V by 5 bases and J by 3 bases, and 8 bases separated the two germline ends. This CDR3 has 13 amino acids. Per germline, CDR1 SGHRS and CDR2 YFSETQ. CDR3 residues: CASRDQDTGELFF. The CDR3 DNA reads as TGCGCCAGCAGGGATCAGGACACCGGGGAGCTGTTTTTT.

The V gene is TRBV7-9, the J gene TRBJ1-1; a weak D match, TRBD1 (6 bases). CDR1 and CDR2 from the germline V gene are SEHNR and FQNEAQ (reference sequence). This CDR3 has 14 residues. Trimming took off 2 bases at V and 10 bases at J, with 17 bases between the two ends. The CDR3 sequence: CASSLNDEGVGAFF. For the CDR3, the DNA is TGTGCCAGCAGCTTAAACGACGAGGGGGTAGGAGCTTTCTTT.

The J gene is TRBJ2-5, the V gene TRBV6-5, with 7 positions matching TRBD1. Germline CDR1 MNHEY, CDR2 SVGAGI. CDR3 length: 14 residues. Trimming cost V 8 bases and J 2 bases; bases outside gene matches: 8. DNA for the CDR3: TGTGCCAGCGCCGGGACAGAAACTCAAGAGACCCAGTACTTC. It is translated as CASAGTETQETQYF.

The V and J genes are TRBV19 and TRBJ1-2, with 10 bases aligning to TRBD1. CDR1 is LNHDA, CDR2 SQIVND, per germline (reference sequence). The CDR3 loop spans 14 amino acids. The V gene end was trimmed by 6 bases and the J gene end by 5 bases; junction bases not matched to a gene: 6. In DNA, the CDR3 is TGTGCCAGTAGCCGACAGGGGGCGGCGTATGGCTACACCTTC. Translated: CASSRQGAAYGYTF.

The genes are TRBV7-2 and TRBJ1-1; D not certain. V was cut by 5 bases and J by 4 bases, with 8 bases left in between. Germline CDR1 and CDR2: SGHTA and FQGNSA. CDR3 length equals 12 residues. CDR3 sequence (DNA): TGTGCCAGCAGCCGGAGGGTCACTGAAGCTTTCTTT. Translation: CASSRRVTEAFF. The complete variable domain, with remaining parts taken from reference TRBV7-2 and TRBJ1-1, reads GAGVSQSPSNKVTEKGKDVELRCDPISGHTALYWYRQSLGQGLEFLIYFQGNSAPDKSGLPSDRFSAERTGGSVSTLTIQRTQQEDSAVYLCASSRRVTEAFFGQGTRLTVV.

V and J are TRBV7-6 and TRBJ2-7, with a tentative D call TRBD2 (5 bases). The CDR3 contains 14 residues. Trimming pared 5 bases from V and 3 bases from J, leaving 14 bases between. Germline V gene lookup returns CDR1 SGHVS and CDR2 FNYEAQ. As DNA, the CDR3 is TGTGCCAGCAGCCCCGCAGGTGGAGGCTACGAGCAGTACTTC. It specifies CASSPAGGGYEQYF.

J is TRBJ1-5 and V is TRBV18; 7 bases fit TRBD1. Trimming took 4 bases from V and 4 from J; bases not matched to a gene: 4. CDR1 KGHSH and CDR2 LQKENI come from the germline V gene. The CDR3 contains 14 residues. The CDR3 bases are TGTGCCAGCTCACAGGGACAGAGAAATCAGCCCCAGCATTTT. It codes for CASSQGQRNQPQHF. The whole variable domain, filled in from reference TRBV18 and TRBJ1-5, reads NAGVMQNPRHLVRRRGQEARLRCSPMKGHSHVYWYRQLPEEGLKFMVYLQKENIIDESGMPKERFSAEFPKEGPSILRIQQVVRGDSAAYFCASSQGQRNQPQHFGDGTRLSIL.

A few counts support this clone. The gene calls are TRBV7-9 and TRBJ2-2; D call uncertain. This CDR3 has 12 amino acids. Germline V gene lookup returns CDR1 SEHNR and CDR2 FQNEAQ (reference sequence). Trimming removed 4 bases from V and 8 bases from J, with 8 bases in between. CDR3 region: CASSSSAGELFF. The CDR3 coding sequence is TGTGCCAGCAGCTCATCAGCGGGGGAGCTGTTTTTT.

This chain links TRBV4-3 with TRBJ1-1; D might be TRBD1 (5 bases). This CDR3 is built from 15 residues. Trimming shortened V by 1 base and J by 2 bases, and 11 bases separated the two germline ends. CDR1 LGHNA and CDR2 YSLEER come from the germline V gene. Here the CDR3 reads CASSQADRLNTEAFF. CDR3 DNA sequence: TGCGCCAGCAGCCAAGCCGACAGACTAAACACTGAAGCTTTCTTT.

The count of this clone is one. The CDR3 DNA is TGTGCCAGCAGCTTAGCGATCTACGAGCAGTACTTC. Residues: CASSLAIYEQYF. The genes are TRBV11-2 and TRBJ2-7; D gene ambiguous. Trimming took off 1 base at V and 3 bases at J, with 4 bases between the two ends. Germline lookup yields CDR1 SGHAT and CDR2 FQNNGV. The CDR3 contains 12 residues.

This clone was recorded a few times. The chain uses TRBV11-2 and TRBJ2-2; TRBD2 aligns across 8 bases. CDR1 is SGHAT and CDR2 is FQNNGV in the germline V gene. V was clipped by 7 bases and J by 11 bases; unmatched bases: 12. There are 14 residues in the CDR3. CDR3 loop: CASTLRGRPQELFF. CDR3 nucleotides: TGTGCCAGCACTCTTCGCGGGAGGCCTCAAGAGCTGTTTTTT.

CDR3 sequence: CATSRDRQGTYEQYF. In DNA, the CDR3 is TGTGCCACCAGCAGAGATAGGCAGGGGACCTACGAGCAGTACTTC. The genes are TRBV15 and TRBJ2-7, with D maybe TRBD1 (6 bases). V was clipped by 0 bases and J by 2 bases, with 11 bases between them. This CDR3 has 15 amino acids. Looked up from germline, CDR1 is LNHNV and CDR2 is YYDKDF (reference sequence).

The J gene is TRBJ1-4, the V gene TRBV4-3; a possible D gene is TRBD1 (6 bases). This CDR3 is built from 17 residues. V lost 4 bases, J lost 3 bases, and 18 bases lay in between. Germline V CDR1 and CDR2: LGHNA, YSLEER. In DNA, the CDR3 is TGCGCCAGCAGCCCTTACTTTCCACAGGGCCCTAATGAAAAACTGTTTTTT. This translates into CASSPYFPQGPNEKLFF.

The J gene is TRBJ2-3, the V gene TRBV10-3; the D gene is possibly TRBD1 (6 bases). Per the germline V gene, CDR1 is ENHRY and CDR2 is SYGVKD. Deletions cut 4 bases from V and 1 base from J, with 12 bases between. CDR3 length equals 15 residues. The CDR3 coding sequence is TGTGCCATCAGTGGGCAGGGGCTCGGCACAGATACGCAGTATTTT. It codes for CAISGQGLGTDTQYF.

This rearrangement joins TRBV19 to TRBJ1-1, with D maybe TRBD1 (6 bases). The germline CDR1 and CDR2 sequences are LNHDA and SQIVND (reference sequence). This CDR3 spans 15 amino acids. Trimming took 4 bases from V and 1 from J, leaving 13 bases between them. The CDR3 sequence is CASSTPGGANTEAFF. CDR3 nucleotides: TGTGCCAGTAGTACCCCCGGGGGCGCGAACACTGAAGCTTTCTTT.

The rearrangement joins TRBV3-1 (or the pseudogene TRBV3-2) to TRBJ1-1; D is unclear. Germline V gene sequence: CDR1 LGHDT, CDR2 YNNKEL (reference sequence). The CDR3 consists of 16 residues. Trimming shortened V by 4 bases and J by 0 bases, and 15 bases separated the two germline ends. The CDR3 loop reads CASSRRNRAMNTEAFF. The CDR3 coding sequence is TGTGCCAGCAGCCGAAGGAACAGAGCCATGAACACTGAAGCTTTCTTT.

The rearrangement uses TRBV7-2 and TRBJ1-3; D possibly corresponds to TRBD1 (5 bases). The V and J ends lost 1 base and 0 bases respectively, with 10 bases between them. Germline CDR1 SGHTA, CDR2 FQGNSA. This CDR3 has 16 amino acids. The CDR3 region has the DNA TGTGCCAGCAGCTTAGAGGCGGGGGGCTCTGGAAACACCATATATTTT. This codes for CASSLEAGGSGNTIYF.